This entry lists 9 T cell receptor beta chains sequenced from one sample in a study of T cell responses to AZD1222 COVID-19 vaccine. Sequencing used immunoSEQ multiplex PCR; TCRdb keeps in-frame clones, though not all of them. The table has over 50,000 clones, roughly 84% seen once. The sequencing used peripheral blood, collected on day 0 of AZD1222 vaccination. Receptors were obtained from an adult in good health.

The chain links TRBV5-1 to TRBJ1-1, with TRBD1 identical over 7 bases. The V gene end was trimmed by 0 bases and the J gene end by 5 bases; junction bases not matched to a gene: 7. The CDR3 consists of 15 residues. CDR1 is SGHRS, CDR2 YFSETQ, per germline. The CDR3 DNA reads TGCGCCAGCAGCTTGGGAGGGGGCGGGTTGACTGAAGCTTTCTTT. Residues: CASSLGGGGLTEAFF.

In DNA, the CDR3 is TGTGCCAGCAGCCAAGACTTTAGGGGGATTCAGTACTTC. Protein product: CASSQDFRGIQYF. This chain uses TRBV14 with TRBJ2-4; D may be TRBD1 (6 bases). V lost 0 bases and J lost 10, with 10 bases in between. The germline gives CDR1 SGHDN, CDR2 FVKESK. The CDR3 length is 13 residues.

The rearrangement links TRBV6-6 to TRBJ1-6; D is unclear. Looked up from germline, CDR1 is MNHNY and CDR2 is SVGAGI (reference sequence). The CDR3 length is 13 residues. Trimming removed 11 bases from V and 0 bases from J, with 8 bases in between. The CDR3 coding sequence is TGTGCCGGGAGTGCCTCCTATAATTCACCCCTCCACTTT. Its protein is CAGSASYNSPLHF.

This clone was seen a single time. The J gene is TRBJ2-1, the V gene TRBV6-2 or TRBV6-3; 8 nucleotides line up with TRBD1. Germline CDR1 is MNHEY and CDR2 is SVGEGT. The trim removed 0 bases at V and 0 bases at J, leaving 4 bases unmatched. The CDR3 runs to 17 residues. CDR3 sequence (DNA): TGTGCCAGCAGTTACTCGCGCGGGACAGGCTCCTACAATGAGCAGTTCTTC. As protein: CASSYSRGTGSYNEQFF.

The V call is TRBV7-9, the J call TRBJ1-2; D remains unclear. V gave up 4 bases and J gave up 6 bases, with 9 bases separating them. The CDR3 spans 12 residues. In germline, CDR1 is SEHNR, CDR2 FQNEAQ (reference sequence). This CDR3 reads CASSWSPDGYTF. The CDR3 coding sequence is TGTGCCAGCAGCTGGAGTCCGGATGGCTACACCTTC.

This clone was found a few times. The gene calls are TRBV6-2 or TRBV6-3 and TRBJ1-5; D perhaps matches TRBD1 (5 bases). The germline V and J ends were trimmed by 0 bases and 1 base, with 7 bases remaining between them. CDR1 is MNHEY, CDR2 SVGEGT, per germline. The CDR3 covers 15 residues. CDR3 in DNA: TGTGCCAGCAGTTACTCCAGGGACAGCAATCAGCCCCAGCATTTT. Its protein product is CASSYSRDSNQPQHF.

The chain joins TRBV23-1 to TRBJ1-5; D call uncertain. TRBV23-1 is an ORF; its function is uncertain. The CDR3 covers 15 residues. Trimming took 8 bases from V and 0 from J, leaving 14 bases between them. CDR3 nucleotide sequence: TGCGCCAGCTTCCCCTGGGAGCTTAGCAATCAGCCCCAGCATTTT. Translating gives CASFPWELSNQPQHF.

About this clone: Other DNA sequences within the sample encode an identical CDR3. The chain recombines TRBV19 with TRBJ2-7, with D unresolved. Germline values: CDR1 LNHDA, CDR2 SQIVND (reference sequence). Trimming left V 3 bases short and J 2 bases short, with 5 bases between. CDR3 length: 12 residues. CDR3 protein: CASSMGTYEQYF. DNA for the CDR3: TGTGCCAGTAGTATGGGGACCTACGAGCAGTACTTC.

The chain uses TRBV5-1 and TRBJ1-2, with D possibly matching TRBD1 (5 bases). Germline loops: CDR1 SGHRS, CDR2 YFSETQ. Between the trimmed V and J ends, which lost 1 base and 2 bases, there was a span of 12 bases. The CDR3 is made up of 15 amino acids. DNA of the CDR3: TGCGCCAGCAGCTTGTCAGGGTCCCAAAACTATGGCTACACCTTC. Translating gives CASSLSGSQNYGYTF.